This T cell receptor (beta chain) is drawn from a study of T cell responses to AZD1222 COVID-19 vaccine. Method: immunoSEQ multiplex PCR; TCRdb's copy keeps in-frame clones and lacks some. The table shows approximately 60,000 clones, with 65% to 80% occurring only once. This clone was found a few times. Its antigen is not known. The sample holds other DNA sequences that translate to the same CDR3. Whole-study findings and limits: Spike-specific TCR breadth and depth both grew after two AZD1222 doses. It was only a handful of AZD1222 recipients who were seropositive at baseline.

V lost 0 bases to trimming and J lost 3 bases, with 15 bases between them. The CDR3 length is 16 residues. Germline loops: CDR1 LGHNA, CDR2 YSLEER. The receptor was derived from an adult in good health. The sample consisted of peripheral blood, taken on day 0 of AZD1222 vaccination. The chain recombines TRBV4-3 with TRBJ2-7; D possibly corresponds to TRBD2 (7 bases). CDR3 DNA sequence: TGCGCCAGCAGCCAAGATTTGAGGGGGGGCAACTACGAGCAGTACTTC. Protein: CASSQDLRGGNYEQYF.